Below are 14 T cell receptor beta chains sequenced from a single sample in a study of T cell repertoires in cytomegalovirus infection. These receptors have no known antigen. MiXCR was run by TCRdb on the reads, yielding one entry per CDR3 protein. The sample records some 800,000 distinct CDR3 sequences, approximately 32% being singletons. The sample in question was cultured CD8+ T cells from PBMCs, obtained from culture after CMV antigen stimulation. These receptors were collected from a human donor in good health (CMV status not recorded). Some clones in this sample may be carry-over from other donors' samples.

The chain carries TRBV6-5 and TRBJ2-1; D is undetermined. The germline V gene has CDR1 MNHEY and CDR2 SVGAGI. With 0 bases removed from V and 2 bases from J, the gap between germline ends came to 5 bases. The CDR3 contains 14 residues. CDR3 sequence (DNA): TGTGCCAGCAGTTACTCGGCTACCTACAATGAGCAGTTCTTC. Translation gives CASSYSATYNEQFF.

The sample holds many counts of this clonotype. A read error may produce the germline difference seen at one junction end. The V call is TRBV7-7, the J call TRBJ2-3; 12 nucleotides match TRBD1. Germline V gives CDR1 SSHAT, CDR2 FNYEAQ (reference sequence). CDR3 length: 15 amino acids. CDR3 in amino acids: CASSPGTGGLDTQYF. DNA for the CDR3: TGTGCTAGCAGCCCCGGGACAGGGGGCTTAGATACGCAGTATTTT.

This clonotype has at least ten counts. The J gene is TRBJ2-3, the V gene TRBV7-2, with TRBD2 matching over 7 bases. The CDR3 extends over 16 amino acids. CDR1 and CDR2 from the germline V gene are SGHTA and FQGNSA. V dropped 7 bases and J dropped 5; count of bases not matched to a gene: 15. The chain's CDR3 is CASTSLGGFTGDTQYF. The CDR3 DNA follows: TGTGCCAGCACCTCCCTGGGGGGGTTTACCGGAGATACGCAGTATTTT.

V is TRBV12-3 or TRBV12-4 and J is TRBJ2-2; 7 positions agree with TRBD1. The CDR3 runs to 14 residues. Trimming at V came to 6 bases and at J to 7 bases, leaving 8 bases not matched to a gene. CDR3 loop: CASSVHRGIGELFF. CDR3 bases: TGTGCCAGCAGCGTACACAGGGGAATCGGGGAGCTGTTTTTT.

This clonotype was detected only a few times. The CDR3: CASSPKWGDSNQPQHF. The DNA for the CDR3 is TGTGCCAGCAGTCCTAAATGGGGGGATAGCAATCAGCCCCAGCATTTT. The chain couples TRBV27 to TRBJ1-5; tentative D call: TRBD1 (5 bases). Germline CDR1 reads MNHEY; CDR2 reads SMNVEV (reference sequence). Trimming took 5 bases from V and 0 from J, leaving 14 bases between them. The CDR3 length is 16 residues.

This clonotype was detected only once. The chain recombines TRBV9 with TRBJ2-2; either TRBD1 or TRBD2 may supply D (5 bases each). CDR3 length equals 17 residues. Germline V lookup: CDR1 SGDLS, CDR2 YYNGEE. V gave up 4 bases and J gave up 2 bases, with 18 bases separating them. CDR3 sequence reads: CASSLHRWDRNTGELFF. CDR3 bases: TGTGCCAGCAGCCTCCATAGGTGGGACCGAAACACCGGGGAGCTGTTTTTT.

V gene TRBV19 combines with J gene TRBJ2-1; 8 bases line up with TRBD1. CDR3 length equals 13 residues. Germline CDR1 is LNHDA and CDR2 is SQIVND (reference sequence). V was clipped by 7 bases and J by 8 bases; unmatched bases: 7. CDR3 loop: CASIGRGLHEQFF. The CDR3, as DNA: TGTGCCAGTATTGGCAGGGGGCTCCATGAGCAGTTCTTC.

The table lists this clonotype with a few counts. The V and J genes are TRBV7-9 and TRBJ1-1; TRBD1 agrees at 7 bases. Germline V gene lookup returns CDR1 SEHNR and CDR2 FQNEAQ (reference sequence). CDR3 size: 15 residues. V shed 3 bases, J shed 4 bases, and the junction held 8 bases outside the gene matches. The CDR3 spells CASSFPTGTGTEAFF. In DNA form, the CDR3 reads TGTGCCAGCAGCTTCCCGACAGGGACGGGCACTGAAGCTTTCTTT.

Many counts were recorded for this clonotype. This chain joins TRBV7-2 and TRBJ1-2, with D maybe TRBD1 (5 bases). Germline V CDR1 and CDR2: SGHTA, FQGNSA. This CDR3 comprises 18 residues. Deletions cut 2 bases from V and 2 bases from J, with 21 bases between. The CDR3 loop is CASSLFSRGSGPNYGYTF. DNA of the CDR3: TGTGCCAGCAGCTTATTCTCTCGGGGGAGCGGTCCCAACTATGGCTACACCTTC. The variable domain in full, completed from reference TRBV7-2 and TRBJ1-2, reads GAGVSQSPSNKVTEKGKDVELRCDPISGHTALYWYRQSLGQGLEFLIYFQGNSAPDKSGLPSDRFSAERTGGSVSTLTIQRTQQEDSAVYLCASSLFSRGSGPNYGYTFGSGTRLTVV.

This clonotype was observed a few times. The rearrangement joins TRBV12-3 or TRBV12-4 to TRBJ2-7; TRBD1 matches at 7 bases. CDR3 length equals 14 residues. V dropped 3 bases and J dropped 4; count of bases not matched to a gene: 6. As DNA, the CDR3 is TGTGCCAGCAGTTTTCGAGGGGGCTGGTACGAGCAGTACTTC. This encodes CASSFRGGWYEQYF.

This sequence joins TRBV19 and TRBJ1-2; D gene ambiguous. V dropped 10 bases and J dropped 4 bases, with 13 bases sitting between them. Germline assignment: CDR1 LNHDA and CDR2 SQIVND (reference sequence). The CDR3 totals 12 residues. CDR3 region: CATGSALYGYTF. CDR3 DNA sequence: TGTGCCACTGGCTCGGCCCTCTATGGCTACACCTTC.

This clonotype was seen just once. The rearrangement joins TRBV29-1 to TRBJ1-3; 9 bases agree with TRBD1. The CDR3 is 14 amino acids. With 7 bases clipped from V and 2 bases from J, the junction kept 6 bases outside the gene matches. The germline V gene has CDR1 SQVTM and CDR2 ANQGSEA. CDR3 in amino acids: CSAFTGGAGNTIYF. The CDR3 nucleotides are TGCAGCGCCTTTACAGGGGGCGCTGGAAACACCATATATTTT.

This clonotype was detected ten times or more. This chain connects TRBV7-2 to TRBJ2-1; TRBD2 matches at 15 bases. V lost 6 bases and J lost 6; bases outside the gene matches: 3. The CDR3 consists of 15 residues. Germline V lookup: CDR1 SGHTA, CDR2 FQGNSA. The CDR3 reads CASSWGLAGGNEQFF. For the CDR3, the DNA is TGTGCCAGCAGTTGGGGACTAGCGGGGGGCAATGAGCAGTTCTTC.

A single count supports this clonotype. The rearrangement joins TRBV4-1 to TRBJ2-7; TRBD2 matches 10 bases. The V segment lost 3 bases and the J segment 5 bases; nucleotides outside the gene matches: 7. Germline CDR1 and CDR2: MGHRA and YSYEKL. The CDR3 totals 15 residues. The CDR3 coding sequence is TGCGCCAGCAGCCAGTCTAGCGGGGGCCCCGACGAGCAGTACTTC. This sequence encodes CASSQSSGGPDEQYF.